The 5 T cell receptor beta chains below were found in one sample sequenced in a study of T cell responses to AZD1222 COVID-19 vaccine. Clones were sequenced by immunoSEQ multiplex PCR, and TCRdb holds only the in-frame ones, with some missing. Of approximately 170,000 clones listed, around 93% are singletons. The material sequenced was peripheral blood, taken on day 0 of AZD1222 vaccination. These receptors were collected from an adult in good health.

The V call is TRBV18, the J call TRBJ2-7; D not resolved. This CDR3 is 12 amino acids long. Germline V CDR1 and CDR2: KGHSH, LQKENI. The V end was cut by 3 bases, the J end by 6 bases, with 9 bases between. In DNA, the CDR3 is TGTGCCAGCTCACCGGAAATGGCCGAGCAGTACTTC. It is translated as CASSPEMAEQYF.

V and J are TRBV5-1 and TRBJ1-3, with D maybe TRBD1 (5 bases). The CDR3 is made up of 16 amino acids. Germline V gene lookup returns CDR1 SGHRS and CDR2 YFSETQ. V lost 0 bases and J lost 0, with 10 bases in between. The CDR3 sequence: CASSLGDVYSGNTIYF. The CDR3 nucleotides are TGCGCCAGCAGCTTGGGGGACGTTTACTCTGGAAACACCATATATTTT. Full variable domain (outside the CDR3, taken from reference TRBV5-1 and TRBJ1-3): KAGVTQTPRYLIKTRGQQVTLSCSPISGHRSVSWYQQTPGQGLQFLFEYFSETQRNKGNFPGRFSGRQFSNSRSEMNVSTLELGDSALYLCASSLGDVYSGNTIYFGEGSWLTVV.

The sample holds one count of this clone. This chain joins TRBV30 and TRBJ2-4; D is perhaps TRBD1 or TRBD2 (6 bases each). CDR3 length: 17 amino acids. The ends were cut back, 0 bases at V and 0 bases at J, with 15 bases in the middle. Germline CDR1 reads GTSNPN; CDR2 reads SVGIG (reference sequence). CDR3 amino acids: CAWSVRGLGIAKNIQYF. The CDR3 bases are TGTGCCTGGAGTGTACGGGGGCTAGGTATAGCCAAAAACATTCAGTACTTC.

The V and J genes are TRBV10-2 and TRBJ1-5; D possibly corresponds to TRBD1 (5 bases). Germline CDR1 and CDR2: WSHSY and SAAADI. V was cut by 5 bases and J by 3 bases, with 8 bases left in between. This CDR3 is built from 13 residues. Here the CDR3 reads CASSRGFNQPQHF. The CDR3 DNA reads TGCGCCAGCAGTCGGGGCTTCAATCAGCCCCAGCATTTT.

The chain links TRBV7-6 to TRBJ2-1, with no clear D. V was cut by 5 bases and J by 7 bases, with 18 bases left in between. The CDR3 spans 15 residues. Germline V gives CDR1 SGHVS, CDR2 FNYEAQ. The CDR3 loop is CASSPLSPLSNEQFF. The CDR3 bases are TGTGCCAGCAGCCCTCTGAGTCCTCTTTCGAATGAGCAGTTCTTC.